The clone carrying this T cell receptor (beta chain) was detected many times. The antigen remains unidentified. The sample comes from a study of identical twins. Deletions cut 1 base from V and 9 bases from J, with 17 bases between. CDR3 size: 15 residues. CDR1 SGHRS and CDR2 YFSETQ come from the germline V gene. Study-level findings and limits: Surplus twin overlap in beta out-of-frame sequences was less pronounced.

TCRdb reprocessed the 5' RACE reads with MiXCR, giving one entry per CDR3 protein. Among under 250,000 distinct CDR3 sequences, roughly 13% were seen once, and the ten largest hold 4%. In addition, the sample was reused for a study of yellow fever vaccine responses in identical twins.

The sequence was obtained from a woman aged 18-30 years in good health. Sequencing used memory (CD45RO+) T cells sorted from blood. The V and J genes are TRBV5-1 and TRBJ2-1; D gene unclear. CDR3: CASSLTDSDWSEQFF. As DNA, the CDR3 is TGCGCCAGCAGCTTGACCGACTCCGACTGGAGTGAGCAGTTCTTC.